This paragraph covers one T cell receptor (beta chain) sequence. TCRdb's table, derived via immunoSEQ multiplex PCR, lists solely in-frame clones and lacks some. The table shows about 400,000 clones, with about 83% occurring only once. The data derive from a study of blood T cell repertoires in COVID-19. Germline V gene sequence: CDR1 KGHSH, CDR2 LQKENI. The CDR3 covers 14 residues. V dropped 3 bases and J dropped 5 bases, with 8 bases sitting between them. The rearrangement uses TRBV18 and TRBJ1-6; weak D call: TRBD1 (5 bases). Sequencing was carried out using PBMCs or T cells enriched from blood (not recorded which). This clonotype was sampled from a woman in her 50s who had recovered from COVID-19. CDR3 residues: CASSPTVDNSPLHF. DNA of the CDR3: TGTGCCAGCTCACCGACAGTTGATAATTCACCCCTCCACTTT.